A single TCR beta chain is shown here with its context. The library targeted TCRbeta and was prepared with unique molecular identifiers. MiXCR was run by TCRdb on the PCR reads, yielding one entry per CDR3 protein. The sample holds approximately 340,000 distinct CDR3 sequences, approximately 10% seen once. The length of the CDR3 is 16 residues. V was trimmed by 5 bases and J by 0 bases, leaving 14 bases between them. This record belongs to a study of T-cell reconstitution after alpha-beta-depleted transplantation in children. This specimen consisted of PBMCs from the stem cell graft donor, obtained from the stem cell graft. The chain employs TRBV12-3 or TRBV12-4 and TRBJ2-4; TRBD2 is a possible D gene (6 bases). The sequence was obtained from a human donor who donated a stem cell graft to a child with acute lymphoblastic leukemia. CDR3 DNA: TGTGCCAGCAGTGCCCCTCAGGGACTAGCCAAAAACATTCAGTACTTC. Its translation: CASSAPQGLAKNIQYF.